The clone carrying this T cell receptor beta chain was seen a handful of times. Its antigen is unknown. The data derive from a study of breast tumors, draining lymph nodes, adjacent tissues. Study outcomes and limitations: Tumor T cell lymph node origin was a supported hypothesis, not proven.

V shed 3 bases, J shed 4 bases, and the junction held 3 bases outside the gene matches. The CDR3 sequence is 14 residues long. Germline CDR1 and CDR2: MNHEY and SMNVEV (reference sequence). TCRdb processed the multiplex PCR reads anew with MiXCR; each CDR3 protein has one entry. The sample lists around 290,000 distinct CDR3 sequences, 30% to 35% occurring once. Breast cancer patients provided tissue from their axillary draining lymph nodes. Sample: axillary lymph node tissue. The origin of this receptor is a female donor with breast cancer. Some clones in this sample may be carry-over from other donors' samples. The rearrangement links TRBV27 to TRBJ1-5; TRBD1 aligns across 7 bases. The CDR3 coding sequence is TGTGCCAGCAGTTTCGGGACAGAAAATCAGCCCCAGCATTTT. Translating it yields CASSFGTENQPQHF.